These T cell receptor beta chains were read from a single sample in a study of blood T cell repertoires in COVID-19. Sequencing was performed with immunoSEQ multiplex PCR; in TCRdb, only in-frame clones are kept and a portion is missing. The data show more than 90,000 clones, 86% seen once. The sample comprised peripheral blood. These receptor sequences come from a man aged 40-49 years with acute or convalescent COVID-19. Both conserved end residues are part of each CDR3. D genes are given only for firm matches. Clone size appears in some rows only: once, few, many, or a class for an expanded clone.

size,V,J,D,DNA,CDR3
NA,TRBV20-1,TRBJ2-1,TRBD2,TGCAGTGCTAGTGGATCCAGCGGGAGGGGTCGGAACAATGAGCAGTTCTTC,CSASGSSGRGRNNEQFF
NA,TRBV3-1/TRBV3-2,TRBJ1-3,TRBD1,TGTGCCAGCAGCCTCACAGGGGTAGGAAACACCATATATTTT,CASSLTGVGNTIYF
NA,TRBV28,TRBJ2-2,TRBD1,TGTGCCAGCAGTTCAAACCTAGAGGGACAGATCACCGGGGAGCTGTTTTTT,CASSSNLEGQITGELFF
NA,TRBV2,TRBJ1-2,TRBD1,TGTGCCAGCAGTGCGGAACAGGGGGCGCTTGGCTACACCTTC,CASSAEQGALGYTF
once,TRBV19,TRBJ2-2,NA,TGTGCCAGTAGACAACAGGAGAACACCGGGGAGCTGTTTTTT,CASRQQENTGELFF
NA,TRBV7-2,TRBJ2-2,TRBD2,TGTGCCAGCAGCTCGCGGGGGGGCAGGGCCGGGGAGCTGTTTTTT,CASSSRGGRAGELFF
NA,TRBV5-1,TRBJ1-2,TRBD1,TGCGCCAGCAGTCCGGGACAGACTCCTACTAACTATGGCTACACCTTC,CASSPGQTPTNYGYTF
NA,TRBV25-1,TRBJ1-2,NA,TGTGCCAGCAGTGGGGGGCGGAATCACTATGGCTACACCTTC,CASSGGRNHYGYTF
NA,TRBV3-1/TRBV3-2,TRBJ2-1,TRBD1,TGTGCCAGCACTCGAATCGGGGGACAGGTAGCTTCCCCCCCCTACAATGAGCAGTTCTTC,CASTRIGGQVASPPYNEQFF
once,TRBV27,TRBJ1-1,NA,TGTGCCAGCAGCTGGGGGGGAGACACTGAAGCTTTCTTT,CASSWGGDTEAFF
NA,TRBV5-6,TRBJ2-1,NA,TGTGCCAGCAGCTTGTCGGCAGGGGAATACAATGAGCAGTTCTTC,CASSLSAGEYNEQFF
NA,TRBV4-1,TRBJ1-5,NA,TGCGCCAGCAGCCAAGATATGGCGGTTAATCAGCCCCAGCATTTT,CASSQDMAVNQPQHF
once,TRBV18,TRBJ2-1,TRBD2,TGTGCCAGCTCATCTCCGGTGACTAGCGGTAATGAGCAGTTCTTC,CASSSPVTSGNEQFF
NA,TRBV19,TRBJ2-2,TRBD1,TGTGCCAGTAGTATAGGACGACAGGGTGGATCAGCCGGGGAGCTGTTTTTT,CASSIGRQGGSAGELFF
NA,TRBV19,TRBJ2-1,TRBD1,TGTGCCAGTACCACCTGGGGACAGGGGAAACGTGAGCAGTTCTTC,CASTTWGQGKREQFF
once,TRBV3-1/TRBV3-2,TRBJ1-3,NA,TGTGCCAGCAGCCAAGATCTGTCAGGGGGAAACACCATATATTTT,CASSQDLSGGNTIYF
NA,TRBV6-6,TRBJ1-2,NA,TGTGCCAGCAGTTACTCGGCCGGGGTGGATGGCTACACCTTC,CASSYSAGVDGYTF
NA,TRBV29-1,TRBJ2-1,NA,TGCAGCGTTGGGTACGGGAGCTCCTACAATGAGCAGTTCTTC,CSVGYGSSYNEQFF
NA,TRBV11-2,TRBJ2-1,TRBD2,TGTGCCAGCAGCTTAGAGCCGGGACTAGAGCCTGAGCAGTTCTTC,CASSLEPGLEPEQFF
once,TRBV27,TRBJ1-6,TRBD1,TGTGCCAGCAGTCCGGGGACAGGAAAATCACCCCTCCACTTT,CASSPGTGKSPLHF
NA,TRBV5-5,TRBJ2-3,NA,TGTGCCAGCAGCATGGGCGCGGACATTCAGGGGTATTTT,CASSMGADIQGYF
NA,TRBV27,TRBJ1-2,TRBD1,TGTGCCAGCAGTCTAAGGACCGGGACAGGGTACCATGGCTACACCTTC,CASSLRTGTGYHGYTF
NA,TRBV5-4,TRBJ2-7,NA,TGTGCCAGCAGCTTGGGGTCGTGGGACACTTACGAGCAGTACTTC,CASSLGSWDTYEQYF
NA,TRBV4-1,TRBJ1-4,TRBD1,TGCGCCAGCAGCCAAGCTCAGGGGGAGGATGAAAAACTGTTTTTT,CASSQAQGEDEKLFF
NA,TRBV9,TRBJ2-3,NA,TGTGCCAGCAGCCCCATCAGCGGTAGCACAGATACGCAGTATTTT,CASSPISGSTDTQYF
NA,TRBV13,TRBJ1-1,NA,TGTGCCAGCAGCTTAGTATCCGGCAGGCAAGCTTTCTTT,CASSLVSGRQAFF
NA,TRBV7-2,TRBJ1-5,NA,TGTGCCAGCAGCTTAAGTTGGGGCACCAGCAATCAGCCCCAGCATTTT,CASSLSWGTSNQPQHF
NA,TRBV2,TRBJ1-5,NA,TGTGCCAGCAGTTTAAAGGGGGACGATTACCAGCCCCAGCATTTT,CASSLKGDDYQPQHF
NA,TRBV30,TRBJ1-5,NA,TGTGCCTGGAGCAGGCAGCAAAACAATCAGCCCCAGCATTTT,CAWSRQQNNQPQHF
NA,TRBV7-9,TRBJ1-3,TRBD1,TGTGCCAGCAGCCAACAAAGGGGGCGAACTGGAAACACCATATATTTT,CASSQQRGRTGNTIYF
NA,TRBV9,TRBJ2-1,NA,TGTGCCAGCAGCGTTGGCGGGACAGACAATGAGCAGTTCTTC,CASSVGGTDNEQFF
NA,TRBV7-2,TRBJ2-3,NA,TGTGCCAGCAGCTTAGTTGTCACTAGCACAGATACGCAGTATTTT,CASSLVVTSTDTQYF
NA,TRBV19,TRBJ2-5,NA,TGTGCCAGTAGTATAGATCCGACGACAGAAGAGACCCAGTACTTC,CASSIDPTTEETQYF
NA,TRBV5-1,TRBJ2-5,NA,TGCGCCAGCAGCTTGGCTAATCGGTCAATCCTGCAAGAGACCCAGTACTTC,CASSLANRSILQETQYF
once,TRBV7-6,TRBJ1-3,NA,TGTGCCAGCAGCTTCGGTGGAGGCCTCTCTGGAAACACCATATATTTT,CASSFGGGLSGNTIYF
NA,TRBV7-9,TRBJ2-1,TRBD2,TGTGCCAGCAGCTTAGCCAGGAACGGCCAGAAGCGGGAGTTTGAGCAGTTCTTC,CASSLARNGQKREFEQFF
NA,TRBV6-2/TRBV6-3,TRBJ2-2,TRBD2,TGTGCCAGCAGTTACTCGATCGAGCGGGAGTACACCGGGGAGCTGTTTTTT,CASSYSIEREYTGELFF
NA,TRBV2,TRBJ1-1,NA,TGTGCCAGCAGTGGGAGTAGGGCTTTCTTT,CASSGSRAFF
NA,TRBV2,TRBJ1-5,NA,TGTGCCAGCAGTGAATCTGTATGGGCAGGTGTAAGCAATCAGCCCCAGCATTTT,CASSESVWAGVSNQPQHF
NA,TRBV27,TRBJ1-1,TRBD1,TGTGCCAGCAGTTTGGGGACAGTCGGGATGGGAAACACTGAAGCTTTCTTT,CASSLGTVGMGNTEAFF
NA,TRBV19,TRBJ2-7,TRBD1,TGTGCCAGTAGTGTCCGGGACAGGGAATTCGAGCAGTACTTC,CASSVRDREFEQYF
NA,TRBV6-5,TRBJ2-7,NA,TGTGCCAGCGCTAGCATGTCCTACGAGCAGTACTTC,CASASMSYEQYF
once,TRBV25-1,TRBJ2-1,TRBD2,TGTGCCAGCAGTGAATTGAGTAGCGGGAGTTCGGATGAGCAGTTCTTC,CASSELSSGSSDEQFF
NA,TRBV24-1,TRBJ2-5,TRBD2,TGTGCCTCCGGGACTAGTGGGACTCAAGAGACCCAGTACTTC,CASGTSGTQETQYF